The clone carrying this T cell receptor beta chain appeared a few times. What it recognizes is unknown. The data were taken from a study of beta chain features in type 1 diabetes. About the study: Cell yields, age and gender were similar between patients and healthy donors. Findings and caveats of the study: Type 1 diabetes patients had moderately but significantly shorter TCRB CDR3s in all four CD4+ subsets. Compared to healthy donors, patients appeared to have naive, central memory and Treg TCRB repertoires that were more alike.

V shed 3 bases and J 7 bases; nucleotides not matched to a gene: 8. CDR1 and CDR2 (germline): LGHNA, YSLEER. The CDR3 is 16 amino acids. What was sequenced were expressed TCRB transcripts, since all of the isolated RNA had been reverse transcribed. Average reads for naive, central memory and regulatory T cell samples were several million. Assay used: immunoSEQ multiplex PCR; TCRdb lists only in-frame clones, some missing. The sample has nearly 350,000 clones; around 8.5% are singletons. Each sorted population was over 98% pure. Sample: central memory CD4+ T cells from blood. The chain combines TRBV4-3 with TRBJ2-3, with TRBD2 matching 12 bases. This clonotype was obtained from a young man with type 1 diabetes. The CDR3 sequence: CASSQRTSGEINTQYF. As DNA, the CDR3 is TGCGCCAGCAGCCAGAGGACTAGCGGGGAAATCAATACGCAGTATTTT.